This T cell receptor beta chain is drawn from a study of neoadjuvant nivolumab and ipilimumab in lung cancer. V trimming: 5 bases; J trimming: 2 bases; junction bases outside the gene matches: 3. The germline V gene has CDR1 SNHLY and CDR2 FYNNEI. The CDR3 spans 13 residues. Libraries were prepared by immunoSEQ multiplex PCR; TCRdb keeps only in-frame clonotypes and omits some of them. The table has 30,000 to 35,000 clones, 80% to 95% seen once. Note on this clone: Its cognate antigen is unknown.

Study-wide findings and caveats: Compared with tumor-adjacent uninvolved lung, resected tumors showed greater richness and clonality. Only two of four nivolumab-treated tumors gained richness and clonality by surgery.

The J gene is TRBJ2-7, the V gene TRBV2, with 7 bases that match TRBD2. This clonotype was obtained from an adult with non-small cell lung cancer. The source was peripheral blood, collected after neoadjuvant nivolumab, alone or with ipilimumab, at or shortly before surgery. CDR3 nucleotide sequence: TGTGCCAGCAGTCAGAGCGGGACCTACGAGCAGTACTTC. Protein product: CASSQSGTYEQYF.